The 16 T cell receptor beta chains listed next were all sequenced from one sample in a study of blood T cell repertoires in COVID-19. Clones were sequenced by immunoSEQ multiplex PCR, and TCRdb holds only the in-frame ones, with some missing. The data hold roughly 160,000 clones, with roughly 80% observed a single time. Specimen: peripheral blood. The receptors stem from a man aged 18 to 35 with active or convalescent COVID-19.

This chain uses TRBV25-1 with TRBJ1-2; no definite D call. The CDR3 contains 12 residues. The V end lost 3 bases, the J end lost 3 bases, and 5 bases lay between the germline ends. In germline, CDR1 is MGHDK, CDR2 SYGVNS. CDR3 residues: CASSDPYYGYTF. For the CDR3, the DNA is TGTGCCAGCAGTGACCCGTACTATGGCTACACCTTC.

The rearrangement uses TRBV11-2 and TRBJ2-5, with 8 bases aligning to TRBD1. The CDR3 runs to 13 residues. V was pared by 6 bases and J by 2 bases, with 2 bases of the junction left unmatched. The germline CDR1 and CDR2 sequences are SGHAT and FQNNGV. This chain's CDR3 is CASSRDRQETQYF. In nucleotides, the CDR3 is TGTGCCAGCAGTCGGGACAGGCAAGAGACCCAGTACTTC. Filled out from reference TRBV11-2 and TRBJ2-5, the complete variable domain reads EAGVAQSPRYKIIEKRQSVAFWCNPISGHATLYWYQQILGQGPKLLIQFQNNGVVDDSQLPKDRFSAERLKGVDSTLKIQPAKLEDSAVYLCASSRDRQETQYFGPGTRLLVL.

The chain employs TRBV18 and TRBJ1-5; weak D call: TRBD1 (6 bases). The germline CDR1 and CDR2 sequences are KGHSH and LQKENI. The CDR3 sequence is 16 residues long. The V and J ends lost 2 bases and 0 bases respectively, with 11 bases between them. The CDR3 is CASSPTGMRSNQPQHF. The CDR3 nucleotides read TGTGCCAGCTCACCAACAGGGATGCGTAGCAATCAGCCCCAGCATTTT.

This chain connects TRBV27 to TRBJ2-5; 7 bases are a match to TRBD2. CDR1 MNHEY and CDR2 SMNVEV come from the germline V gene (reference sequence). Trimming removed 1 base from V and 3 bases from J; junction bases left unmatched: 8. CDR3 length equals 16 residues. The CDR3 is CASSLWRAGKEETQYF. The DNA for the CDR3 is TGTGCCAGCAGTTTATGGAGAGCGGGGAAAGAAGAGACCCAGTACTTC.

The chain is built from TRBV30 and TRBJ2-7; 9 bases are a match to TRBD2. Germline V gene sequence: CDR1 GTSNPN, CDR2 SVGIG (reference sequence). The CDR3 contains 14 residues. V lost 4 bases, J lost 4 bases, and 8 bases stayed unmatched. The CDR3 loop reads CAWTAGTSSYEQYF. Written as DNA, the CDR3 is TGTGCCTGGACGGCCGGGACTAGCAGTTACGAGCAGTACTTC.

CDR3 residues: CASGRGNEQYF. The CDR3 DNA reads as TGTGCCAGCGGTCGGGGGAATGAGCAGTACTTC. The chain has TRBV7-8 and TRBJ2-7; weak D call: TRBD2 (6 bases). The germline gives CDR1 SGHVS, CDR2 FQNEAQ. CDR3 length: 11 amino acids. With 8 bases removed from V and 7 bases from J, the gap between germline ends came to 12 bases.

The chain joins TRBV15 to TRBJ1-5, with D possibly TRBD1 on 6 matching bases. Per germline, CDR1 LNHNV and CDR2 YYDKDF (reference sequence). This CDR3 has 16 amino acids. V lost 0 bases, J lost 7 bases, and 16 bases lay in between. The CDR3 DNA sequence: TGTGCCACCAGCAGAGATCTCAGTAGGGGGGGGCAGCCCCAGCATTTT. Its translation is CATSRDLSRGGQPQHF.

The chain recombines TRBV6-6 with TRBJ1-2; possibly TRBD1 for D (5 bases). Per germline, CDR1 MNHNY and CDR2 SVGAGI (reference sequence). V was clipped by 2 bases and J by 3 bases, with 7 bases between them. This CDR3 contains 13 residues. The CDR3 sequence: CASSYDSDYGYTF. The CDR3 DNA follows: TGTGCCAGCAGTTACGACAGTGACTATGGCTACACCTTC.

Concerning this clone: The same CDR3 also results from other DNA sequences found in this sample. This sequence joins TRBV19 and TRBJ2-5, with D possibly being TRBD1 (6 bases). Looked up from germline, CDR1 is LNHDA and CDR2 is SQIVND (reference sequence). V lost 3 bases to trimming and J lost 4 bases, with 12 bases between them. The CDR3 length is 14 residues. CDR3 sequence (DNA): TGTGCCAGTAGTATGGGAGCCAGGGGAGAGACCCAGTACTTC. Translating it yields CASSMGARGETQYF.

J is TRBJ2-4 and V is TRBV19; TRBD2 is a possible D gene (5 bases). The CDR3 sequence is 12 residues long. In germline, CDR1 is LNHDA, CDR2 SQIVND (reference sequence). The germline V and J ends were trimmed by 5 bases and 9 bases, with 11 bases remaining between them. CDR3 amino acids: CASSLASGIQYF. The CDR3 DNA reads TGTGCCAGTAGTCTAGCATCAGGCATTCAGTACTTC.

The chain combines TRBV19 with TRBJ1-1; the D is unclear. From germline, CDR1 is LNHDA and CDR2 SQIVND (reference sequence). The CDR3 totals 14 residues. Trimming shortened V by 7 bases and J by 4 bases, and 16 bases separated the two germline ends. The CDR3 reads CASNPGRAGTEAFF. CDR3 sequence (DNA): TGTGCCAGTAATCCCGGGAGGGCGGGCACTGAAGCTTTCTTT.

V gene TRBV2 combines with J gene TRBJ2-3; possibly TRBD2 for D (7 bases). The CDR3 covers 15 residues. The V and J ends lost 6 bases and 2 bases respectively, with 15 bases between them. The germline V gene encodes CDR1 SNHLY and CDR2 FYNNEI. The CDR3 DNA reads as TGTGCCAGCAGAAGGGGGGGGAGGAACACAGATACGCAGTATTTT. Protein: CASRRGGRNTDTQYF.

In the case of this clone: The junction departs from the called germline gene at one end, perhaps through a read error. The V and J genes are TRBV30 and TRBJ2-2; D may be TRBD2 (6 bases). Germline CDR1 is GTSNPN and CDR2 is SVGIG (reference sequence). The CDR3 covers 15 residues. This CDR3 reads CAWRIWDLDTEELFF. The DNA for the CDR3 is TGTGCCTGGAGGATTTGGGACTTGGACACCGAGGAGCTGTTTTTT.

Concerning this clone itself: Since a much larger clone is just one base distant, this may be a read error. This sample includes further DNA sequences coding for the same CDR3. The chain uses TRBV2 and TRBJ2-2, with 7 bases identical to TRBD2. Germline loops: CDR1 SNHLY, CDR2 FYNNEI. This CDR3 is 17 amino acids long. V shed 6 bases and J 1 base; nucleotides not matched to a gene: 11. The CDR3 nucleotides are TGTGCCAGCAGCCCGAGGAGCGGGAAGGGGAACACCGGGGAGCTGTTTTTT. It is translated as CASSPRSGKGNTGELFF.

This clone was detected a few times. The gene calls are TRBV9 and TRBJ1-1; D ambiguous. CDR1 is SGDLS and CDR2 is YYNGEE in the germline V gene. Trimming left V 4 bases short and J 0 bases short, with 10 bases between. The CDR3 has 14 residues. In nucleotides, the CDR3 is TGTGCCAGCAGCCCTAGACGGCTGAACACTGAAGCTTTCTTT. This translates into CASSPRRLNTEAFF.

The chain combines TRBV5-1 with TRBJ2-3, with 9 bases fitting TRBD2. The CDR3 runs 19 residues. Per germline, CDR1 SGHRS and CDR2 YFSETQ. Germline trimming cut 0 bases from V and 2 bases from J; bases unmatched to any gene: 13. This CDR3 is CASSLAWGLAGLLTDTQYF. Written as DNA, the CDR3 is TGCGCCAGCAGCTTGGCCTGGGGCCTAGCGGGGTTGCTCACAGATACGCAGTATTTT.